These 22 T cell receptor beta chains originate from one sample sequenced in a study of CD8+ T cells in alopecia areata. The treatment here: oral pan-JAK inhibitor, 5-10 mg twice daily. Following RNA extraction, reverse transcription yielded cDNA that acted as the sequencing template. The table came from immunoSEQ multiplex PCR; TCRdb's copy has only in-frame clones and leaves some out. The profile shows fewer than 200,000 clones, roughly 50% of them singletons. This specimen consisted of CD8+ T cells sorted from blood, obtained at week 24, from a patient treated with tofacitinib. The source of these receptors is a human donor with alopecia areata.

The V and J genes are TRBV15 and TRBJ2-3; 7 bases line up with TRBD1. The CDR3 runs to 15 residues. Trimming at V came to 1 base and at J to 4 bases, leaving 5 bases not matched to a gene. Germline values: CDR1 LNHNV, CDR2 YYDKDF (reference sequence). CDR3 in amino acids: CATSRASRGSDTQYF. As DNA, the CDR3 is TGTGCCACCAGCAGAGCTAGCAGGGGGTCAGATACGCAGTATTTT.

Only a few counts were recorded for this clone. The V call is TRBV29-1, the J call TRBJ2-1; 9 nucleotides match TRBD1. The trim removed 7 bases at V and 7 bases at J, leaving 11 bases unmatched. Germline loops: CDR1 SQVTM, CDR2 ANQGSEA. The CDR3 is 14 amino acids. In nucleotides, the CDR3 is TGCAGCGCGGGGACAGGGCGACGCAATAATGAGCAGTTCTTC. This translates into CSAGTGRRNNEQFF.

This rearrangement joins TRBV5-4 to TRBJ1-5, with TRBD1 as a possible D gene (6 bases). V was trimmed by 1 base and J by 2 bases, leaving 22 bases between them. CDR1 and CDR2 from the germline V gene are SGHNT and YYREEE (reference sequence). The CDR3 extends over 19 amino acids. The chain's CDR3 is CASSLRQPRRGRGNQPQHF. DNA of the CDR3: TGTGCCAGCAGCTTGAGACAGCCAAGAAGGGGGAGGGGCAATCAGCCCCAGCATTTT.

V usage is TRBV5-6 and J usage is TRBJ2-1, with unresolved D. From germline, CDR1 is SGHDT and CDR2 YYEEEE. Deletions cut 3 bases from V and 0 bases from J, with 7 bases between. The CDR3 spans 14 residues. Written as DNA, the CDR3 is TGTGCCAGCAGCTCGCGTAGCTCCTACAATGAGCAGTTCTTC. As protein: CASSSRSSYNEQFF.

The chain combines TRBV11-2 with TRBJ2-7, with 7 positions matching TRBD1. The length of the CDR3 is 14 residues. Trimming cost V 1 base and J 7 bases; bases outside gene matches: 7. Germline V gene data show CDR1 as SGHAT and CDR2 as FQNNGV. The CDR3 bases are TGTGCCAGCAGCTTAGGCACAGGGGAGCAGGAGCAGTACTTC. This codes for CASSLGTGEQEQYF. The variable domain in full, with the rest retrieved from reference TRBV11-2 and TRBJ2-7, is EAGVAQSPRYKIIEKRQSVAFWCNPISGHATLYWYQQILGQGPKLLIQFQNNGVVDDSQLPKDRFSAERLKGVDSTLKIQPAKLEDSAVYLCASSLGTGEQEQYFGPGTRLTVT.

This rearrangement joins TRBV27 to TRBJ2-7; D not certain. CDR3 length: 14 residues. V was trimmed by 5 bases and J by 2 bases, leaving 13 bases between them. Germline CDR1 reads MNHEY; CDR2 reads SMNVEV (reference sequence). CDR3: CASSLGATTYEQYF. In nucleotides, the CDR3 is TGTGCCAGCAGTCTCGGCGCCACTACCTACGAGCAGTACTTC.

This chain uses TRBV15 with TRBJ1-6; the match to TRBD1 covers 7 bases. The CDR3 is 15 amino acids. Germline V lookup: CDR1 LNHNV, CDR2 YYDKDF (reference sequence). V trimming: 3 bases; J trimming: 11 bases; junction bases outside the gene matches: 10. In DNA form, the CDR3 reads TGTGCCACCAGCAGGGAGACAGGGCGCGGGGCACCCCTCCACTTT. Protein product: CATSRETGRGAPLHF.

Comment on this clone: One end of the junction is discordant with germline, which a read error may explain. V usage is TRBV7-9 and J usage is TRBJ2-7; weak D call: TRBD1 (6 bases). Germline V lookup: CDR1 SEHNR, CDR2 FQNEAQ (reference sequence). The CDR3 covers 13 residues. The DNA of the CDR3 is TGCGCCAGCAGCATCGACAGGACCTACGAGCAGTACTTC. Amino acids: CASSIDRTYEQYF.

This clone was counted between two and nine times. The rearrangement joins TRBV5-6 to TRBJ1-1; D is undetermined. This CDR3 is built from 15 residues. Germline loops: CDR1 SGHDT, CDR2 YYEEEE. V lost 3 bases and J lost 1, with 13 bases in between. CDR3 amino acids: CASSSKVPPNTEAFF. The CDR3 region has the DNA TGTGCCAGCAGCTCAAAAGTTCCCCCGAACACTGAAGCTTTCTTT.

With regard to this clone: A junction end diverges from the germline sequence, so it may reflect a read error. V usage is TRBV2 and J usage is TRBJ2-1; D might be TRBD1 or TRBD2, each matching 5 bases. This CDR3 is 11 amino acids long. CDR1 and CDR2 (germline): SNHLY, FYNNEI. As DNA, the CDR3 is TGTGCCAGCAGCGGGACCCAATCCCAGGTCTTC. Its translation is CASSGTQSQVF.

This chain uses TRBV5-1 with TRBJ2-3; no clear D gene. The CDR3 is 14 amino acids. Trimming took 0 bases from V and 1 from J, leaving 6 bases between them. Germline values: CDR1 SGHRS, CDR2 YFSETQ. The CDR3 region is CASSLAVGTDTQYF. As DNA, the CDR3 is TGCGCCAGCAGCTTGGCCGTGGGCACAGATACGCAGTATTTT.

The V and J genes are TRBV2 and TRBJ2-1; 9 bases are shared with TRBD2. This CDR3 spans 14 amino acids. Per germline, CDR1 SNHLY and CDR2 FYNNEI. V was clipped by 3 bases and J by 8 bases; unmatched bases: 5. The DNA for the CDR3 is TGTGCCAGCAGTGATTTGCGGGGGGGAGATGAGCAGTTCTTC. Translation gives CASSDLRGGDEQFF.

The chain is built from TRBV27 and TRBJ1-5, with 8 bases lining up with TRBD1. The germline V gene has CDR1 MNHEY and CDR2 SMNVEV (reference sequence). The CDR3 loop spans 14 amino acids. The V segment lost 4 bases and the J segment 6 bases; nucleotides outside the gene matches: 5. DNA of the CDR3: TGTGCCAGCAGTTGGACAGGGTCCGTTCAGCCCCAGCATTTT. Protein product: CASSWTGSVQPQHF.

This clone was detected a few times. Additional DNA sequences in this sample encode the identical CDR3. V is TRBV29-1 and J is TRBJ2-5; D may be TRBD2 (6 bases). Per germline, CDR1 SQVTM and CDR2 ANQGSEA. The V and J ends lost 3 bases and 4 bases respectively, with 15 bases between them. The CDR3 sequence is 14 residues long. CDR3 protein: CSVDGGLEGETQYF. The CDR3 coding sequence is TGCAGCGTTGATGGGGGGTTGGAGGGAGAGACCCAGTACTTC.

The CDR3: CASSPRYEGWEQYF. In DNA form, the CDR3 reads TGTGCCAGCAGCCCACGCTACGAGGGGTGGGAGCAGTACTTC. This chain links TRBV11-2 with TRBJ2-7; the D gene could be TRBD1 or TRBD2 (5 bases each). The CDR3 runs to 14 residues. Trimming cost V 5 bases and J 7 bases, with 18 bases left between them. Looked up from germline, CDR1 is SGHAT and CDR2 is FQNNGV.

This clone occurred a few times. Since a far larger clone is one base different, this is likely a read error. This CDR3 reads CASSLVATNEKLFF. The CDR3 bases are TGTGCCAGCAGCTTGGTTGCAACTAATGAAAAACTGTTTTTT. The gene calls are TRBV13 and TRBJ1-4; no clear D gene. The V end lost 3 bases, the J end lost 0 bases, and 5 bases lay between the germline ends. From germline, CDR1 is PRHDT and CDR2 FYEKMQ (reference sequence). The CDR3 length is 14 residues. The variable domain in full, with the rest retrieved from reference TRBV13 and TRBJ1-4, is AAGVIQSPRHLIKEKRETATLKCYPIPRHDTVYWYQQGPGQDPQFLISFYEKMQSDKGSIPDRFSAQQFSDYHSELNMSSLELGDSALYFCASSLVATNEKLFFGSGTQLSVL.

The chain has TRBV6-6 and TRBJ1-1; no reliable D call. Germline CDR1 and CDR2: MNHNY and SVGAGI (reference sequence). The V and J ends lost 0 bases and 8 bases respectively, with 10 bases between them. The length of the CDR3 is 13 residues. The CDR3: CASSYSSPVEAFF. CDR3 coding DNA: TGTGCCAGCAGTTACTCGAGTCCCGTGGAAGCTTTCTTT.

J is TRBJ1-5 and V is TRBV5-1, with a tentative D call TRBD1 (5 bases). CDR1 is SGHRS, CDR2 YFSETQ, per germline. The CDR3 sequence is 14 residues long. Trimming left V 0 bases short and J 7 bases short, with 11 bases between. The DNA for the CDR3 is TGCGCCAGCAGCTTGGAAGGGACTGGGCAGCCCCAGCATTTT. The encoded protein is CASSLEGTGQPQHF. Drawing the rest from reference TRBV5-1 and TRBJ1-5, the complete variable domain is KAGVTQTPRYLIKTRGQQVTLSCSPISGHRSVSWYQQTPGQGLQFLFEYFSETQRNKGNFPGRFSGRQFSNSRSEMNVSTLELGDSALYLCASSLEGTGQPQHFGDGTRLSIL.

V gene TRBV30 combines with J gene TRBJ1-2; the D gene is possibly TRBD1 (6 bases). CDR1 is GTSNPN, CDR2 SVGIG, per germline (reference sequence). Trimming left V 5 bases short and J 6 bases short, with 19 bases between. This CDR3 region has 14 residues. CDR3 coding DNA: TGTGCCTGGGCCCCGTGGTCAGGGGCTGATGGCTACACCTTC. This gives the protein CAWAPWSGADGYTF.

The chain recombines TRBV14 with TRBJ2-4; 8 nucleotides match TRBD1. The CDR3 contains 17 residues. V was pared by 4 bases and J by 6 bases, with 14 bases of the junction left unmatched. CDR1 is SGHDN and CDR2 is FVKESK in the germline V gene. CDR3 nucleotide sequence: TGTGCCAGCAGCCCGTGGAGGACAGGGTCGGGTTTAAACATTCAGTACTTC. Protein: CASSPWRTGSGLNIQYF.

This sequence joins TRBV18 and TRBJ1-1; the D is unclear. The germline CDR1 and CDR2 sequences are KGHSH and LQKENI. The CDR3 has 14 residues. V was pared by 3 bases and J by 6 bases, with 14 bases between. This chain's CDR3 is CASSPRADVPEAFF. The CDR3 DNA follows: TGTGCCAGCTCACCCCGGGCAGACGTCCCTGAAGCTTTCTTT.

This clone was seen only a few times. The V call is TRBV27, the J call TRBJ1-1; 10 bases are shared with TRBD1. CDR1 is MNHEY, CDR2 SMNVEV, per germline (reference sequence). V was pared by 2 bases and J by 3 bases, with 6 bases of the junction left unmatched. There are 16 residues in the CDR3. The CDR3 DNA reads as TGTGCCAGCAGTTTAATGGGACAGGGGTACGACACTGAAGCTTTCTTT. It is translated as CASSLMGQGYDTEAFF.